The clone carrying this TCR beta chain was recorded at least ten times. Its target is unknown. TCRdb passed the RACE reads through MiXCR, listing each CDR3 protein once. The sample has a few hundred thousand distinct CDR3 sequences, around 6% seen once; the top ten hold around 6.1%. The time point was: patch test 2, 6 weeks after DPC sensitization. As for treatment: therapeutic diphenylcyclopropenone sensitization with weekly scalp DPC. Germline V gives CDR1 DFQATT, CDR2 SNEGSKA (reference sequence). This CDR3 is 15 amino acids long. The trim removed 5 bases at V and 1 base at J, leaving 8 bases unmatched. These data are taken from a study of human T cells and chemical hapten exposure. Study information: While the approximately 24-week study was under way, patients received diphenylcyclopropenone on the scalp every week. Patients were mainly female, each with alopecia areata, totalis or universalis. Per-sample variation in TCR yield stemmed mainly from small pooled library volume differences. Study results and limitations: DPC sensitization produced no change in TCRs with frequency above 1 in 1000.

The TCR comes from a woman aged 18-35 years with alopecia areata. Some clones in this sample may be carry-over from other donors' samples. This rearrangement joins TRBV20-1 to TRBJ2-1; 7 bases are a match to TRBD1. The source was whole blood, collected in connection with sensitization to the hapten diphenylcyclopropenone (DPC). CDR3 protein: CSAAMTGWSYNEQFF. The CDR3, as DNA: TGCAGTGCTGCCATGACAGGGTGGTCCTACAATGAGCAGTTCTTC.